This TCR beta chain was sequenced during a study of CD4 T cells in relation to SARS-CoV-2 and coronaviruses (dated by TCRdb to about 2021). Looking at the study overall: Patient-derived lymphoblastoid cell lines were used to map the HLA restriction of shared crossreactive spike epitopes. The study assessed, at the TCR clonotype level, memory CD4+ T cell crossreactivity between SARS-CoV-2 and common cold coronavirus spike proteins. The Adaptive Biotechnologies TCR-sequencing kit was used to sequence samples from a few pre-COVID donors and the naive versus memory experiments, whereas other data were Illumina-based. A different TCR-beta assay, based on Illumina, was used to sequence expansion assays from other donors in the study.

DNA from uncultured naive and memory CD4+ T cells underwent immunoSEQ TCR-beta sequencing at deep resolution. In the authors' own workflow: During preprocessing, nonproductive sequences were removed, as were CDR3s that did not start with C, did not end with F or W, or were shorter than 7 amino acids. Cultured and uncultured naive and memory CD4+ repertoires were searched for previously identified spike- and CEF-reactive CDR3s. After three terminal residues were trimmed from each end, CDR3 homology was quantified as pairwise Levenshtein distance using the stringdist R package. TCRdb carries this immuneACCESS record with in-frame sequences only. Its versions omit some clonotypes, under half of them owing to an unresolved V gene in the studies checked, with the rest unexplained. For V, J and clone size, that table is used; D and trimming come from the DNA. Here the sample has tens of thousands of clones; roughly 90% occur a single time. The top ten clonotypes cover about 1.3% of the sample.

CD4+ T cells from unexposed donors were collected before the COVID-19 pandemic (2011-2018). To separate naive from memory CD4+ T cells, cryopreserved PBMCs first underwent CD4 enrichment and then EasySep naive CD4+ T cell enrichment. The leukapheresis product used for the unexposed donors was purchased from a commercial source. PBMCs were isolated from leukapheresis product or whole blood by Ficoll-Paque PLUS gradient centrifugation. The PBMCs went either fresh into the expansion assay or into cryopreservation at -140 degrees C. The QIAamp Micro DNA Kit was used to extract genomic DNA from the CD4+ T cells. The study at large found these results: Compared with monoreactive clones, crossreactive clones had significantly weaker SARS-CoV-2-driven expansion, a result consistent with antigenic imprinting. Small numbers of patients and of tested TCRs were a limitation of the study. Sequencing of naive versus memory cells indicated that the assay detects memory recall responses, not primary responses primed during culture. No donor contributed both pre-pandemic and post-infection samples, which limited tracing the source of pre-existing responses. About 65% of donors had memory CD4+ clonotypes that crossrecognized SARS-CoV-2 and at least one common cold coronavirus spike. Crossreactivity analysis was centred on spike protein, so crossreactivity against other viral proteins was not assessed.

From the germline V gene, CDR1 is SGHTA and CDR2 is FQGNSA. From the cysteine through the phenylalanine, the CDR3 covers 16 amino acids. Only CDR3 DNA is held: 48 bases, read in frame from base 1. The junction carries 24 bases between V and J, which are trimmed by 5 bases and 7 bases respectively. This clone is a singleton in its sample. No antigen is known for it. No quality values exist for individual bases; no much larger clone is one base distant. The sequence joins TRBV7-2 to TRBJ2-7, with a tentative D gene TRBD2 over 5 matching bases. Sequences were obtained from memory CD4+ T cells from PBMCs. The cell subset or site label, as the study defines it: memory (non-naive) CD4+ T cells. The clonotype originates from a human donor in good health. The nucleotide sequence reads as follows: TGTGCCAGCAGCCCCTTCCGGGAACCTTTTACGGGAGAGCAGTACTTC. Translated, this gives CASSPFREPFTGEQYF.